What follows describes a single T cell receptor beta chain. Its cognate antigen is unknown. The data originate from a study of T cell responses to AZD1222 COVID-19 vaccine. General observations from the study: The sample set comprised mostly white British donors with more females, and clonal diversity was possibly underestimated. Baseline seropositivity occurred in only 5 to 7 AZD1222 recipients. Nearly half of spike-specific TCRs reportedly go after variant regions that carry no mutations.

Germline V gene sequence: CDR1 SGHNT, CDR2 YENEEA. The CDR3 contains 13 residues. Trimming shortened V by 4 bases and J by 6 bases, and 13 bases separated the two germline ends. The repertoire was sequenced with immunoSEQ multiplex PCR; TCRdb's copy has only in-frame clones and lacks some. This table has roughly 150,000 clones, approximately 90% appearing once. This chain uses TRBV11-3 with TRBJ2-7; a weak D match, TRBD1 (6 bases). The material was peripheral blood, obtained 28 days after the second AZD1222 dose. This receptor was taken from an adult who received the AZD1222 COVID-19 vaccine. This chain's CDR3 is CASSSAGDREQYF. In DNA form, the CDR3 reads TGTGCCAGCAGCTCGGCAGGGGACCGCGAGCAGTACTTC.